Listed here are 23 T cell receptor beta chains from one sample, sequenced in a study of cytomegalovirus exposure and HLA in healthy donors (dated by TCRdb to the late 2010s). Preparation of the library involved the immunoSEQ multiplex PCR assay. A mixture of 60 forward primers for TCR Vbeta segments and 13 reverse primers for TCR Jbeta segments was used in the multiplex PCR. TCRdb obtained this table from immuneACCESS and retained in-frame rearrangements with V and J assigned. These tables miss some clones; where compared with another copy, unresolved V genes account for less than half of the shortfall, and the remainder is unexplained. This sample holds 100,000 to 150,000 clones; roughly 80% were observed only once. Around 20% of the sample is in the top ten clones. What was sequenced was PBMCs. The receptors stem from a man between 18 and 29 years old in good health and CMV-seropositive.

This clone turned up a few times. V usage is TRBV5-6 and J usage is TRBJ1-5, with D unclear. CDR1 is SGHDT and CDR2 is YYEEEE in the germline V gene. The CDR3 is 13 amino acids. The V end was cut by 0 bases, the J end by 5 bases, with 6 bases between. The DNA of the CDR3 is TGTGCCAGCAGCTTGGGCCTAGATCAGCCCCAGCATTTT. It translates to CASSLGLDQPQHF.

V gene TRBV5-4 combines with J gene TRBJ1-1; D is unclear. Germline CDR1 is SGHNT and CDR2 is YYREEE (reference sequence). This CDR3 has 16 residues. Trimming cost V 3 bases and J 0 bases, with 15 bases left between them. CDR3 protein: CASSYSGLLMNTEAFF. The CDR3 nucleotides read TGTGCCAGCAGCTATTCGGGTCTCCTAATGAACACTGAAGCTTTCTTT. Drawing the rest from reference TRBV5-4 and TRBJ1-1, the complete variable domain is ETGVTQSPTHLIKTRGQQVTLRCSSQSGHNTVSWYQQALGQGPQFIFQYYREEENGRGNFPPRFSGLQFPNYSSELNVNALELDDSALYLCASSYSGLLMNTEAFFGQGTRLTVV.

The V and J genes are TRBV19 and TRBJ1-6, with D possibly being TRBD1 (6 bases). Trimming shortened V by 8 bases and J by 4 bases, and 9 bases separated the two germline ends. There are 13 residues in the CDR3. CDR1 and CDR2 (germline): LNHDA, SQIVND (reference sequence). For the CDR3, the DNA is TGTGCCAGTGTACAGGGATATAATTCACCCCTCCACTTT. This codes for CASVQGYNSPLHF.

The chain is built from TRBV29-1 and TRBJ2-5; TRBD2 agrees at 8 bases. This CDR3 has 13 amino acids. Germline V lookup: CDR1 SQVTM, CDR2 ANQGSEA. V dropped 5 bases and J dropped 2; count of bases not matched to a gene: 4. The CDR3 bases are TGCAGCGTTTCTCTAGCGGGTCAAGAGACCCAGTACTTC. It is translated as CSVSLAGQETQYF.

The chain couples TRBV6-5 to TRBJ2-1; D may be TRBD1 (6 bases). Germline V lookup: CDR1 MNHEY, CDR2 SVGAGI. The CDR3 runs 14 residues. The ends were cut back, 11 bases at V and 0 bases at J, with 14 bases in the middle. The CDR3 here is CAARGSLSYNEQFF. The CDR3, as DNA: TGTGCCGCCAGGGGCTCGCTCTCCTACAATGAGCAGTTCTTC.

V and J are TRBV7-9 and TRBJ1-1; 9 bases map to TRBD1. This CDR3 is 15 amino acids long. After removal of 5 bases from V and 0 bases from J, the junction contained 4 bases not matched to a gene. The germline V gene has CDR1 SEHNR and CDR2 FQNEAQ (reference sequence). The CDR3 loop reads CASSLGQGMNTEAFF. The CDR3 nucleotides are TGTGCCAGCAGCCTGGGACAGGGTATGAACACTGAAGCTTTCTTT.

The rearrangement joins TRBV6-6 to TRBJ2-7; perhaps TRBD1 as D (6 bases). The V gene's germline CDR1 is MNHNY and CDR2 SVGAGI (reference sequence). V was trimmed by 2 bases and J by 6 bases, leaving 8 bases between them. The CDR3 covers 12 residues. CDR3 in DNA: TGTGCCAGCAGTTACCTAGGGGGCGAGCAGTACTTC. This gives the protein CASSYLGGEQYF.

This clone appeared a few times. This sequence joins TRBV5-4 and TRBJ1-4; 7 bases match TRBD1. V lost 4 bases and J lost 10; bases outside the gene matches: 10. The CDR3 is made up of 14 amino acids. Per germline, CDR1 SGHNT and CDR2 YYREEE (reference sequence). CDR3 loop: CASSPDRDGVKLFF. CDR3 DNA sequence: TGTGCCAGCAGCCCTGACAGGGACGGAGTAAAACTGTTTTTT.

CDR3 region: CASTGDYFFEQYF. The CDR3 DNA sequence: TGTGCCAGCACTGGGGACTACTTCTTCGAGCAGTACTTC. The rearrangement links TRBV28 to TRBJ2-7; the match to TRBD2 covers 7 bases. Germline V gives CDR1 MDHEN, CDR2 SYDVKM. V lost 7 bases, J lost 6 bases, and 9 bases stayed unmatched. The CDR3 length is 13 residues.

This chain connects TRBV6-1 to TRBJ1-2; 7 positions agree with TRBD1. Germline trimming cut 6 bases from V and 8 bases from J; bases unmatched to any gene: 3. In germline, CDR1 is MNHNS, CDR2 SASEGT. CDR3 length equals 11 residues. The CDR3 DNA follows: TGTGCCAGCAGCGGGACAGTAGGCTACACCTTC. Amino acid sequence: CASSGTVGYTF.

CDR3 protein: CASSFTAGTNTEAFF. CDR3 in DNA: TGCGCCAGCAGCTTTACGGCAGGGACTAACACTGAAGCTTTCTTT. This rearrangement joins TRBV5-1 to TRBJ1-1, with a weak D call TRBD1 (5 bases). The CDR3 consists of 15 residues. Germline assignment: CDR1 SGHRS and CDR2 YFSETQ. V dropped 2 bases and J dropped 2 bases, with 13 bases sitting between them.

This clone was seen more than once but under ten times. V and J are TRBV19 and TRBJ1-1, with D maybe TRBD1 (5 bases). The CDR3 consists of 12 residues. Trimming cost V 7 bases and J 1 base, with 7 bases left between them. Germline V lookup: CDR1 LNHDA, CDR2 SQIVND (reference sequence). This CDR3 is CASMQGNTEAFF. In DNA form, the CDR3 reads TGTGCCAGTATGCAGGGGAACACTGAAGCTTTCTTT.

This sequence joins TRBV4-1 and TRBJ2-1, with 16 bases that match TRBD2. Germline values: CDR1 MGHRA, CDR2 YSYEKL. With V trimmed by 5 bases and J by 4 bases, 14 bases remained unmatched. The CDR3 extends over 20 amino acids. The CDR3 reads CASSGGTSGGARTQYNEQFF. Written as DNA, the CDR3 is TGCGCCAGCAGCGGGGGGACTAGCGGGGGGGCCCGAACGCAATACAATGAGCAGTTCTTC.

The chain employs TRBV11-2 and TRBJ2-7, with TRBD1 identical over 8 bases. Trimming removed 5 bases from V and 3 bases from J; junction bases left unmatched: 6. From germline, CDR1 is SGHAT and CDR2 FQNNGV. The CDR3 runs to 14 residues. The CDR3 DNA reads as TGTGCCAGCAGCGTCGGTACAGGGGGCTACGAGCAGTACTTC. Its translation is CASSVGTGGYEQYF.

The chain links TRBV2 to TRBJ1-1; 8 bases fit TRBD1. The CDR3 spans 14 residues. The junction had 2 bases not matched to a gene; V was cut back by 2 bases and J by 3 bases. Germline assignment: CDR1 SNHLY and CDR2 FYNNEI. CDR3 sequence: CASSELDRDTEAFF. The CDR3, as DNA: TGTGCCAGCAGTGAACTGGACAGGGACACTGAAGCTTTCTTT. Drawing the rest from reference TRBV2 and TRBJ1-1, the complete variable domain is EPEVTQTPSHQVTQMGQEVILRCVPISNHLYFYWYRQILGQKVEFLVSFYNNEISEKSEIFDDQFSVERPDGSNFTLKIRSTKLEDSAMYFCASSELDRDTEAFFGQGTRLTVV.

The gene calls are TRBV19 and TRBJ1-5; no clear D gene. The V end was cut by 4 bases, the J end by 11 bases, with 12 bases between. The CDR3 runs 12 residues. Germline V CDR1 and CDR2: LNHDA, SQIVND (reference sequence). The CDR3 DNA is TGTGCCAGTAGTAATAGGGAGGGAGCCCAGCATTTT. Amino acid sequence: CASSNREGAQHF.

This clone was picked up a small number of times. This chain connects TRBV10-2 to TRBJ2-1, with D possibly being TRBD1 (6 bases). V shed 6 bases and J shed 9 bases, with 15 bases lying between them. This CDR3 contains 13 residues. In germline, CDR1 is WSHSY, CDR2 SAAADI. CDR3 region: CASRETTGSEQFF. CDR3 DNA sequence: TGCGCCAGCAGGGAAACAACAGGGAGTGAGCAGTTCTTC.

The rearrangement uses TRBV6-4 and TRBJ2-3; D possibly corresponds to TRBD2 (6 bases). The CDR3 covers 13 residues. V gave up 4 bases and J gave up 1 base, with 6 bases separating them. CDR1 and CDR2 from the germline V gene are MRHNA and SNTAGT. The CDR3 sequence is CASSAGGTDTQYF. The CDR3 nucleotides are TGTGCCAGCAGTGCGGGGGGCACAGATACGCAGTATTTT.

The chain employs TRBV19 and TRBJ1-1, with 8 bases lining up with TRBD1. V shed 6 bases and J 7 bases; nucleotides not matched to a gene: 4. CDR1 is LNHDA, CDR2 SQIVND, per germline (reference sequence). This CDR3 is built from 12 residues. The DNA of the CDR3 is TGTGCCAGTAGACAGGGGGGCGGTGAAGCTTTCTTT. The encoded protein is CASRQGGGEAFF. Full variable domain (rest looked up from reference TRBV19 and TRBJ1-1): DGGITQSPKYLFRKEGQNVTLSCEQNLNHDAMYWYRQDPGQGLRLIYYSQIVNDFQKGDIAEGYSVSREKKESFPLTVTSAQKNPTAFYLCASRQGGGEAFFGQGTRLTVV.

The chain links TRBV27 to TRBJ1-1; D is unresolved. Trimming took 2 bases from V and 1 from J, leaving 8 bases between them. CDR3 length: 14 residues. In germline, CDR1 is MNHEY, CDR2 SMNVEV (reference sequence). The CDR3 DNA reads TGTGCCAGCAGTTTAGAACTCCGGAACACTGAAGCTTTCTTT. Amino acid sequence: CASSLELRNTEAFF.

V gene TRBV7-8 combines with J gene TRBJ2-5; possibly TRBD1 for D (6 bases). The CDR3 runs 14 residues. Germline CDR1 reads SGHVS; CDR2 reads FQNEAQ. The germline V and J ends were trimmed by 0 bases and 4 bases, with 9 bases remaining between them. The CDR3 sequence: CASSLAAGAETQYF. The CDR3 nucleotides are TGTGCCAGCAGCTTAGCGGCAGGGGCAGAGACCCAGTACTTC.

The chain combines TRBV7-8 with TRBJ1-5; the D gene is possibly TRBD1 (5 bases). The germline V and J ends were trimmed by 5 bases and 9 bases, with 14 bases remaining between them. The CDR3 loop spans 13 amino acids. The V gene's germline CDR1 is SGHVS and CDR2 FQNEAQ. This chain's CDR3 is CASSPGVKRPQHF. The CDR3 bases are TGTGCCAGCAGCCCGGGGGTGAAGCGGCCCCAGCATTTT.

The genes are TRBV21-1 and TRBJ1-5; TRBD1 was called by the table and not checked on the DNA. TRBV21-1 counts as a pseudogene. CDR3 length: 15 residues. CDR3 nucleotides: TGTGCCAGCCAAGAGACAGGGGAGAGCAATCAGCCCCAGCATTTT. Its translation is CASQETGESNQPQHF.